This passage covers 5 T cell receptor beta chains from one sample sequenced in a study of T-cell reconstitution after alpha-beta-depleted transplantation in children. Molecular barcoding with unique molecular identifiers was used for the TCRbeta library. TCRdb called the PCR reads again in MiXCR, with one record for every CDR3 protein. The profile shows 610,000 or so distinct CDR3 sequences, 25% to 30% of them singletons. The starting material was PBMCs, obtained before TCRalphabeta/CD19-depleted stem cell transplant. These receptors all stem from a boy younger than two with Wiskott-Aldrich syndrome, due to receive a stem cell transplant.

This clonotype turned up a few times. This sequence joins TRBV7-9 and TRBJ2-1; D unclear. Germline CDR1 and CDR2: SEHNR and FQNEAQ (reference sequence). V lost 1 base, J lost 3 bases, and 13 bases lay in between. The CDR3 is 16 amino acids. The CDR3 loop reads CASSLVSLPGYNEQFF. Here the CDR3 DNA reads TGTGCCAGCAGCTTAGTCTCTCTCCCCGGCTACAATGAGCAGTTCTTC.

The chain couples TRBV6-5 to TRBJ2-1; TRBD2 might be the D (6 bases). Trimming took off 0 bases at V and 2 bases at J, with 11 bases between the two ends. CDR1 is MNHEY, CDR2 SVGAGI, per germline. CDR3 length: 16 amino acids. CDR3 nucleotide sequence: TGTGCCAGCAGTTACTCGGCGGGAACCACCTACAATGAGCAGTTCTTC. Translation: CASSYSAGTTYNEQFF.

This clonotype was observed a handful of times. This chain joins TRBV11-2 and TRBJ2-3; 10 bases align to TRBD2. The CDR3 covers 15 residues. The germline CDR1 and CDR2 sequences are SGHAT and FQNNGV. After removal of 7 bases from V and 5 bases from J, the junction contained 9 bases not matched to a gene. The CDR3 sequence is CASTASSGSGDTQYF. CDR3 in DNA: TGTGCCAGCACCGCTTCTAGCGGGAGTGGAGATACGCAGTATTTT.

The V call is TRBV9, the J call TRBJ2-3; D unclear. Per the germline V gene, CDR1 is SGDLS and CDR2 is YYNGEE. The germline V and J ends were trimmed by 5 bases and 0 bases, with 7 bases remaining between them. This CDR3 is 13 amino acids long. In nucleotides, the CDR3 is TGTGCCAGCAGGGGAACGAGCACAGATACGCAGTATTTT. Translated, it gives CASRGTSTDTQYF.

This clonotype was found a few times. The gene calls are TRBV2 and TRBJ2-2; D is unresolved. Trimming pared 6 bases from V and 0 bases from J, leaving 14 bases between. The CDR3 sequence is 16 residues long. CDR1 and CDR2 from the germline V gene are SNHLY and FYNNEI. The CDR3 DNA reads TGTGCCAGCAGGGAGACTCCGGGCCCGAACACCGGGGAGCTGTTTTTT. Its translation: CASRETPGPNTGELFF.